A selection of T cell receptor beta chains follows, all from one sample in a study of identical twins. TCRdb independently ran MiXCR on the 5' RACE reads; one entry per CDR3 protein. Of roughly 490,000 distinct CDR3 sequences detected, more than 13% appear once; the ten largest clones hold approximately 0.98%. These sequences were also reported in another study, on yellow fever vaccine responses in identical twins.

The sample taken for sequencing was CD4+ T cells sorted from blood. The receptors derive from a woman aged 18-35 years in good health. CDR3s leave out the opening cysteine and the closing phenylalanine or tryptophan.

TRBV24-1,ATSQRGASEQF
TRBV10-3,AISESWGIGPDTQY
TRBV7-3,ASSLGQRMEETQY
TRBV2,ASKGQTYEQY
TRBV24-1,ATSADSVTNTGELF
TRBV7-2,ASSLGAGPNSYNEQF
TRBV20-1,SAPRGSGGFTDTQY
TRBV7-2,ASSLAASSYEQY
TRBV28,ASSLGGWAGETQY
TRBV29-1,SVARLAGGELF